This T cell receptor (beta chain) emerged from a study of blood T cell repertoires in COVID-19. The CDR3 is 12 amino acids. V lost 6 bases and J 5 bases, leaving 10 bases between the germline ends. Germline CDR1 is SEHNR and CDR2 is FQNEAQ (reference sequence). Sequencing used immunoSEQ multiplex PCR; TCRdb keeps in-frame clones, though not all of them. The sample includes more than 300,000 clones, about 91% of them seen just once. This clonotype originated in a woman in her thirties with COVID-19, enrolled during active disease. V gene TRBV7-9 combines with J gene TRBJ2-5, with D perhaps TRBD1 (5 bases). What was sequenced was peripheral blood. CDR3 nucleotides: TGTGCCAGCAGTTCAGGGTTGGAGACCCAGTACTTC. Translated: CASSSGLETQYF.